This TCR beta chain emerged from a study of cytomegalovirus exposure and HLA in healthy donors. Points from the study as a whole: HLA allele associations emerged for around 16,000 TCR beta sequences in a later analysis, at 0.05 false discovery rate. TCR association rates varied by HLA locus in a later analysis, with DRB1 highest and HLA-C lowest. A missense variant in DCLRE1C was later tied to TCR beta V- and J-gene trimming.

On this clone: Antigen unknown. The junction and the germline gene differ at one end; a read error may be behind it.

The PCR used 60 Vbeta and 13 Jbeta primers. The repertoire was sequenced with immunoSEQ multiplex PCR; TCRdb's copy has only in-frame clones and lacks some. The table records fewer than 250,000 clones, roughly four fifths of them present only once. Every donor was a healthy person donating bone marrow. CDR3 length: 12 residues. Germline-derived CDR1 and CDR2 are SEHNR and FQNEAQ (reference sequence). The sequenced material came from PBMCs. The TCR was taken from a girl aged 2 to 9 in good health and CMV-seronegative. V gene TRBV7-9 combines with J gene TRBJ1-2; D is unclear. The CDR3 loop is CSSSSRGYGYTF. Written as DNA, the CDR3 is TGTTCCAGCAGCTCTCGGGGCTATGGCTACACCTTC.